Below, 19 T cell receptor beta chains from the same sample are listed, as sequenced in a study of blood T cell repertoires in COVID-19. Some clones are missing from TCRdb's copy, which holds only in-frame ones; the method was immunoSEQ multiplex PCR. This sample carries about 190,000 clones, around 91% of them seen once, and the ten largest clones take about 0.66%. Input material: peripheral blood. The source is a man in his forties or fifties with acute or convalescent COVID-19.

This chain connects TRBV6-2 or TRBV6-3 to TRBJ2-1; 8 bases are a match to TRBD1. Looked up from germline, CDR1 is MNHEY and CDR2 is SVGEGT. The V segment lost 6 bases and the J segment 4 bases; nucleotides outside the gene matches: 8. The CDR3 runs 15 residues. In DNA form, the CDR3 reads TGTGCCAGCAGCCAACAGGGGGACCTTTACAATGAGCAGTTCTTC. It yields the protein CASSQQGDLYNEQFF.

The genes are TRBV28 and TRBJ2-5; tentatively, D is TRBD2 (6 bases). The V gene lost 6 bases and the J gene lost 5 bases, with 13 bases spanning the gap. Germline V lookup: CDR1 MDHEN, CDR2 SYDVKM. The CDR3 spans 13 residues. CDR3 bases: TGTGCCAGCAGACGCGGGACGATTGAGACCCAGTACTTC. It encodes CASRRGTIETQYF.

The rearrangement uses TRBV7-9 and TRBJ2-7; D might be TRBD1 (6 bases). The germline gives CDR1 SEHNR, CDR2 FQNEAQ (reference sequence). This CDR3 has 12 amino acids. V dropped 3 bases and J dropped 4 bases, with 7 bases sitting between them. The CDR3 sequence: CASSFGQYEQYF. As DNA, the CDR3 is TGTGCCAGCAGCTTCGGACAGTACGAGCAGTACTTC.

The count of this clone is one. The chain combines TRBV10-2 with TRBJ1-5, with D possibly being TRBD1 (6 bases). V lost 7 bases and J 0 bases, leaving 13 bases between the germline ends. Germline V gives CDR1 WSHSY, CDR2 SAAADI. The CDR3 runs 15 residues. The CDR3 protein is CASKVSGDSNQPQHF. The CDR3 bases are TGCGCCAGCAAGGTTTCAGGGGATAGCAATCAGCCCCAGCATTTT.

This clone was found a few times. Other DNA sequences in this sample translate to the same CDR3. The chain links TRBV2 to TRBJ1-6; possible D gene TRBD1, 5 bases. V gave up 1 base and J gave up 7 bases, with 8 bases separating them. The germline V gene has CDR1 SNHLY and CDR2 FYNNEI. The CDR3 contains 14 residues. In nucleotides, the CDR3 is TGTGCCAGCAGTGAAGGCAGGGTAAATTCACCCCTCCACTTT. Its translation: CASSEGRVNSPLHF. The full variable domain, with the rest looked up from reference TRBV2 and TRBJ1-6, is EPEVTQTPSHQVTQMGQEVILRCVPISNHLYFYWYRQILGQKVEFLVSFYNNEISEKSEIFDDQFSVERPDGSNFTLKIRSTKLEDSAMYFCASSEGRVNSPLHFGNGTRLTVT.

The sample holds a few counts of this clone. Other DNA sequences in the same sample also yield this CDR3. J is TRBJ2-3 and V is TRBV5-1, with TRBD2 identical over 11 bases. Germline assignment: CDR1 SGHRS and CDR2 YFSETQ. After removal of 7 bases from V and 0 bases from J, the junction contained 7 bases not matched to a gene. The length of the CDR3 is 16 residues. The CDR3 reads CASPFRTSGSTDTQYF. The CDR3, as DNA: TGCGCCAGCCCCTTTAGGACTAGCGGGAGCACAGATACGCAGTATTTT.

The chain recombines TRBV19 with TRBJ2-5; TRBD1 might be the D (6 bases). The CDR3 is made up of 14 amino acids. Germline values: CDR1 LNHDA, CDR2 SQIVND (reference sequence). The V end was cut by 5 bases, the J end by 4 bases, with 14 bases between. CDR3 sequence: CASSEGDLGETQYF. The DNA for the CDR3 is TGTGCCAGTAGTGAGGGGGACCTCGGAGAGACCCAGTACTTC.

This chain uses TRBV27 with TRBJ2-1; no firm D call. This CDR3 comprises 13 residues. Trimming shortened V by 2 bases and J by 8 bases, and 10 bases separated the two germline ends. Germline CDR1 and CDR2: MNHEY and SMNVEV (reference sequence). The CDR3 loop is CASSLARFDEQFF. CDR3 DNA sequence: TGTGCCAGCAGTTTAGCCAGGTTCGATGAGCAGTTCTTC.

The rearrangement uses TRBV10-1 and TRBJ1-5; possibly TRBD1 for D (6 bases). The germline V and J ends were trimmed by 0 bases and 4 bases, with 16 bases remaining between them. CDR3 size: 17 residues. Germline values: CDR1 WNHNN, CDR2 SYGVQD (reference sequence). DNA of the CDR3: TGCGCCAGCAGTGAGTCACCCGGGGACACTGCGAATCAGCCCCAGCATTTT. Protein product: CASSESPGDTANQPQHF.

V usage is TRBV28 and J usage is TRBJ1-5, with a weak D call TRBD1 (5 bases). Per the germline V gene, CDR1 is MDHEN and CDR2 is SYDVKM. V lost 6 bases and J 2 bases, leaving 17 bases between the germline ends. CDR3 size: 16 residues. The CDR3 sequence: CASRATGKRGNQPQHF. In nucleotides, the CDR3 is TGTGCCAGCAGGGCAACAGGAAAACGGGGCAATCAGCCCCAGCATTTT.

This chain links TRBV25-1 with TRBJ1-1; D might be TRBD1 (5 bases). Trimming removed 2 bases from V and 4 bases from J, with 8 bases in between. CDR1 and CDR2 (germline): MGHDK, SYGVNS. CDR3 size: 13 residues. The chain's CDR3 is CASSEAGFTEAFF. DNA for the CDR3: TGTGCCAGCAGTGAAGCAGGGTTCACTGAAGCTTTCTTT.

V is TRBV24-1 and J is TRBJ2-1; 9 nucleotides match TRBD1. Trimming cost V 3 bases and J 6 bases; bases outside gene matches: 5. The CDR3 runs 15 residues. Germline lookup yields CDR1 KGHDR and CDR2 SFDVKD. The CDR3: CATSDPLTGGNEQFF. The CDR3 DNA reads TGTGCCACCAGTGATCCGCTGACAGGGGGCAATGAGCAGTTCTTC.

This sequence joins TRBV5-1 and TRBJ2-1; D gene unclear. This CDR3 has 14 residues. The V gene's germline CDR1 is SGHRS and CDR2 YFSETQ. V was clipped by 7 bases and J by 0 bases, with 11 bases between them. The CDR3 here is CASRLGSSYNEQFF. CDR3 coding DNA: TGCGCCAGCCGGCTAGGCAGCTCCTACAATGAGCAGTTCTTC.

This chain's CDR3 is CASSSPVANEQFF. CDR3 nucleotides: TGTGCCAGCAGCTCCCCAGTGGCAAATGAGCAGTTCTTC. The chain recombines TRBV7-2 with TRBJ2-1; D is unresolved. Germline V gene data show CDR1 as SGHTA and CDR2 as FQGNSA. Deletions cut 4 bases from V and 7 bases from J, with 11 bases between. CDR3 size: 13 residues.

The rearrangement joins TRBV9 to TRBJ1-4; TRBD1 might be the D (6 bases). The CDR3 extends over 14 amino acids. V lost 3 bases and J 1 base, leaving 7 bases between the germline ends. Germline V CDR1 and CDR2: SGDLS, YYNGEE. The CDR3 nucleotides read TGTGCCAGCAGCGCGGACAGAACTAATGAAAAACTGTTTTTT. Translating gives CASSADRTNEKLFF.

The chain recombines TRBV18 with TRBJ1-1; no firm D call. Germline V gene lookup returns CDR1 KGHSH and CDR2 LQKENI. V was shortened by 0 bases and J by 0 bases, with 11 bases between the two germline ends. There are 16 residues in the CDR3. Here the CDR3 DNA reads TGTGCCAGCTCACCACCGTTGATGGGCATGAACACTGAAGCTTTCTTT. Protein sequence: CASSPPLMGMNTEAFF. The full variable domain, its missing parts supplied by reference TRBV18 and TRBJ1-1, is NAGVMQNPRHLVRRRGQEARLRCSPMKGHSHVYWYRQLPEEGLKFMVYLQKENIIDESGMPKERFSAEFPKEGPSILRIQQVVRGDSAAYFCASSPPLMGMNTEAFFGQGTRLTVV.

This chain uses TRBV9 with TRBJ2-7; D is perhaps TRBD1 (5 bases). The V and J ends lost 3 bases and 1 base respectively, with 8 bases between them. The CDR3 totals 13 residues. Germline V gene sequence: CDR1 SGDLS, CDR2 YYNGEE. Here the CDR3 DNA reads TGTGCCAGCAGCGAAACAGGTTCCTACGAGCAGTACTTC. Its protein is CASSETGSYEQYF.

The J gene is TRBJ2-7, the V gene TRBV28, with D possibly matching TRBD2 (5 bases). This CDR3 comprises 17 residues. V lost 6 bases and J lost 1, with 22 bases in between. Germline assignment: CDR1 MDHEN and CDR2 SYDVKM. The CDR3 loop is CASSPQRRSRGSYEQYV. The CDR3 DNA follows: TGTGCCAGCAGCCCCCAACGTCGCAGCCGGGGATCCTACGAGCAGTACGTC.

The chain has TRBV7-2 and TRBJ2-7; 7 nucleotides match TRBD1. The CDR3 is 17 residues long. Trimming at V came to 2 bases and at J to 0 bases, leaving 10 bases not matched to a gene. Looked up from germline, CDR1 is SGHTA and CDR2 is FQGNSA. Here the CDR3 DNA reads TGTGCCAGCAGCTTAAGCAAGTCCGGGACAGTCTCCTACGAGCAGTACTTC. It translates to CASSLSKSGTVSYEQYF.